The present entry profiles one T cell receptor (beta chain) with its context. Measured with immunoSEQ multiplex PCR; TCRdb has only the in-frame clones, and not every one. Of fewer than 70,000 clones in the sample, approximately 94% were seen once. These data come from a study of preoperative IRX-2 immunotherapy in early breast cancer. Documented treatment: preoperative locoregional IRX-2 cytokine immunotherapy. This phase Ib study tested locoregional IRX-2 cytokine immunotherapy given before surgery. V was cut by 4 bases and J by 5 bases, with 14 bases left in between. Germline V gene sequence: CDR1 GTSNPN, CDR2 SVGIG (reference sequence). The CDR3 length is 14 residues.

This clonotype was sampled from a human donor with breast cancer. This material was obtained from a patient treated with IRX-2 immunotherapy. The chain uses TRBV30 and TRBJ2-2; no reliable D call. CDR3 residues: CAWTYPGKTGELFF. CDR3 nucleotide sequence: TGTGCCTGGACATACCCGGGCAAGACCGGGGAGCTGTTTTTT.